Listed here are 7 T cell receptor beta chains from one sample, sequenced in a study of Graves' ophthalmopathy and Graves' hyperthyroidism. Beta-chain TCR CDR3 regions were amplified from RNA transcripts. Amplification began with first-round RT-PCR using HTBI primers, then second-round multiplex PCR was performed. TCRdb reprocessed the multiplex PCR reads via MiXCR and lists one record per CDR3 protein. The table shows roughly 500,000 distinct CDR3 sequences, with approximately 14% occurring only once. What was sequenced was blood. The receptors stem from a woman aged 25 to 45 with Graves' ophthalmopathy.

There are many counts of this clonotype. The V and J genes are TRBV11-3 and TRBJ1-1; D not certain. The germline CDR1 and CDR2 sequences are SGHNT and YENEEA. V shed 1 base and J shed 0 bases, with 24 bases lying between them. The CDR3 loop spans 20 amino acids. CDR3 sequence: CASSLGMKGKSLRMNTEAFF. The CDR3 DNA sequence: TGTGCCAGCAGCTTAGGAATGAAGGGAAAGTCCCTAAGGATGAACACTGAAGCTTTCTTT.

This clonotype was seen at least ten times. V is TRBV6-1 and J is TRBJ1-2, with TRBD1 as a possible D gene (6 bases). Germline V CDR1 and CDR2: MNHNS, SASEGT. The CDR3 extends over 14 amino acids. V lost 3 bases and J 4 bases, leaving 12 bases between the germline ends. CDR3 loop: CASSEEDSAYGYTF. The CDR3 region has the DNA TGTGCCAGCAGTGAGGAGGACAGCGCCTATGGCTACACCTTC.

The sample holds many counts of this clonotype. The V call is TRBV12-3 or TRBV12-4, the J call TRBJ2-5; unclear D gene. The CDR3 length is 13 residues. The V gene lost 6 bases and the J gene lost 5 bases, with 13 bases spanning the gap. The CDR3 sequence: CASSKSPLETQYF. The CDR3, as DNA: TGTGCCAGCAGCAAGTCCCCATTGGAGACCCAGTACTTC.

This clonotype was picked up many times. The chain recombines TRBV6-1 with TRBJ2-5, with 9 bases fitting TRBD1. CDR1 is MNHNS and CDR2 is SASEGT in the germline V gene. This CDR3 contains 15 residues. The ends lost 6 bases at V and 5 bases at J; junction bases unmatched: 10. The chain's CDR3 is CASSETQGARETQYF. The CDR3 region has the DNA TGTGCCAGCAGCGAAACACAGGGGGCACGGGAGACCCAGTACTTC.

This clonotype was picked up many times. A much larger clonotype is one base distant, so this may be a read error. Here the CDR3 omits its conserved ending phenylalanine or tryptophan, so a read error is the likely source. The chain links TRBV20-1 to TRBJ1-6; TRBD1 agrees at 7 bases. Germline V lookup: CDR1 DFQATT, CDR2 SNEGSKA (reference sequence). Unmatched junction bases numbered 6, after V lost 8 bases and J lost 5 bases. The CDR3 is made up of 13 amino acids. The chain's CDR3 is CSQRGLNNSPLHS. The CDR3 bases are TGCAGTCAAAGGGGGCTCAATAATTCACCCCTCCACTCT.

This clonotype was recorded many times. This rearrangement joins TRBV6-1 to TRBJ2-7; 7 bases line up with TRBD1. Per germline, CDR1 MNHNS and CDR2 SASEGT. The CDR3 length is 15 residues. Germline trimming cut 7 bases from V and 2 bases from J; bases unmatched to any gene: 11. DNA of the CDR3: TGTGCCAGCACTCCGACAGGGAATTTCCCCTACGAGCAGTACTTC. It encodes CASTPTGNFPYEQYF.

The CDR3, as DNA: TGTGCCAGCAGCTTAACGGGGGGGACTAGCGGGCACTTCCAAGAGACCCAGTACTTC. As protein: CASSLTGGTSGHFQETQYF. The J gene is TRBJ2-5, the V gene TRBV7-3; 12 bases match TRBD2. CDR3 length: 19 residues. Germline values: CDR1 SGHTA, CDR2 FQGTGA. V was clipped by 0 bases and J by 1 base; unmatched bases: 9. The full variable domain, its missing parts supplied by reference TRBV7-3 and TRBJ2-5, is GAGVSQTPSNKVTEKGKYVELRCDPISGHTALYWYRQSLGQGPEFLIYFQGTGAADDSGLPNDRFFAVRPEGSVSTLKIQRTERGDSAVYLCASSLTGGTSGHFQETQYFGPGTRLLVL.